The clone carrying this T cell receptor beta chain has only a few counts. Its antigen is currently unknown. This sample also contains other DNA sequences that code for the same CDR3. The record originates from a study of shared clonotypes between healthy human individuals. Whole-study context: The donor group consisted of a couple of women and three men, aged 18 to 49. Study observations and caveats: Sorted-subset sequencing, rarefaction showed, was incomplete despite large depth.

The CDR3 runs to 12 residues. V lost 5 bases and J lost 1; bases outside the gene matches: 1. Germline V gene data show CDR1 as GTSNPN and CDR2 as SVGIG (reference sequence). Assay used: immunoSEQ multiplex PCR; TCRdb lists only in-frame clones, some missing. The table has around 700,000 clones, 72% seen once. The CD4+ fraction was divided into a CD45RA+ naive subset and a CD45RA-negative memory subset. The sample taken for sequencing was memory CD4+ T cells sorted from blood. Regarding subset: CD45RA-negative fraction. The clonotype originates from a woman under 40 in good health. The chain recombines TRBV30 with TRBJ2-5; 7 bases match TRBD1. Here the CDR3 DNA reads TGTGCCTGGGGACAGGTCCAAGAGACCCAGTACTTC. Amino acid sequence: CAWGQVQETQYF.